The rows below give T cell receptor beta chains drawn from one sample of a study of beta chain features in type 1 diabetes. Sequencing used immunoSEQ multiplex PCR; TCRdb keeps in-frame clones, though not all of them. The table records about 270,000 clones, around 15% of them present only once. The sample comprised naive CD4+ T cells from blood. These receptors were obtained from a man aged 30 to 39 with type 1 diabetes. Both conserved end residues are part of each CDR3. D genes are given only for firm matches. Clone size is shown for a subset of rows, as once, few, many or a class of expanded clone.

V	J	size	D	length	CDR3	DNA
TRBV19	TRBJ2-7	few	TRBD1	14	CASKPTGVSYEQYF	TGTGCCAGTAAACCGACAGGGGTGTCCTACGAGCAGTACTTC
TRBV15	TRBJ2-5	few	TRBD2	14	CASRPSGREETQYF	TGTGCCTCACGGCCAAGCGGGAGGGAGGAGACCCAGTACTTC
TRBV5-1	TRBJ2-2	few	-	14	CASSLSVNTGELFF	TGCGCCAGCAGCTTGTCCGTGAACACCGGGGAGCTGTTTTTT
TRBV7-2	TRBJ2-3	-	TRBD1	11	CASGTADTQYF	TGTGCCAGTGGGACAGCAGATACGCAGTATTTT
TRBV7-9	TRBJ1-1	-	-	16	CASSLWLGGLGTEAFF	TGTGCCAGCAGCTTATGGTTGGGGGGGCTGGGCACTGAAGCTTTCTTT
TRBV6-5	TRBJ1-5	few	-	13	CASSWSSYQPQHF	TGTGCCAGCAGTTGGAGTAGTTATCAGCCCCAGCATTTT
TRBV28	TRBJ1-3	-	-	13	CASLTQSGNTIYF	TGTGCCAGCCTGACACAGTCTGGAAACACCATATATTTT
TRBV9	TRBJ2-6	-	-	15	CASSVRRSGANVLTF	TGTGCCAGCAGCGTCAGGCGCTCTGGGGCCAACGTCCTGACTTTC
TRBV9	TRBJ2-5	few	TRBD2	16	CASSGGAGGRWETQYF	TGTGCCAGCAGCGGAGGGGCGGGAGGCCGGTGGGAGACCCAGTACTTC
TRBV10-2	TRBJ2-5	few	-	14	CASSVSGPQGTQYF	TGCGCCAGCAGTGTATCAGGACCTCAGGGGACCCAGTACTTC
TRBV11-1	TRBJ2-1	-	TRBD2	19	CASSNTGTSGVSSYNEQFF	TGTGCCAGCAGCAACACCGGGACTAGCGGGGTGAGCTCCTACAATGAGCAGTTCTTC
TRBV19	TRBJ1-2	few	TRBD1	13	CASSPTTGEGYTF	TGTGCCAGTAGTCCCACGACAGGGGAAGGCTACACCTTC
TRBV7-9	TRBJ2-1	few	TRBD2	15	CASSLGLAGYNEQFF	TGTGCCAGCAGCTTAGGACTAGCGGGATACAATGAGCAGTTCTTC